This is a list of T cell receptor beta chains from one sample in a study of PD-1 blockade in classical Hodgkin lymphoma. Profiled with immunoSEQ multiplex PCR; TCRdb holds only in-frame clones, not every one. The data hold roughly 30,000 clones, with 80% to 90% observed a single time. The material was CD4+ T cells from blood, obtained before the fourth cycle of nivolumab. These receptor sequences come from a human donor with classical Hodgkin lymphoma. CDR3s include the opening cysteine and the closing phenylalanine or tryptophan. The order of the fields is D gene, V gene, clone size, J gene, CDR3 protein, CDR3 DNA. The D gene is left open where the match is weak. The size entry is marked missing in some rows and otherwise reads once, few, many or a size class.

-	TRBV20-1	-	TRBJ1-2	CSAKTVNGYTF	TGCAGTGCTAAGACAGTTAATGGCTACACCTTC
TRBD2	TRBV10-3	-	TRBJ2-7	CATGLAGGIGYEQYF	TGTGCCACCGGCCTAGCGGGGGGGATCGGCTACGAGCAGTACTTC
-	TRBV5-8	few	TRBJ1-1	CASSIRPAAEAFF	TGTGCCAGCAGCATCCGACCGGCGGCTGAAGCTTTCTTT
TRBD1	TRBV19	-	TRBJ1-1	CASSIQDRTEAFF	TGTGCCAGTAGTATCCAGGACAGGACTGAAGCTTTCTTT
-	TRBV2	few	TRBJ1-1	CASGREGGTEAFF	TGTGCCAGCGGCCGAGAGGGTGGCACTGAAGCTTTCTTT
TRBD1	TRBV7-9	-	TRBJ2-3	CASSSTDRGTDTQYF	TGTGCCAGCAGCTCTACGGACAGGGGAACCGATACGCAGTATTTT
TRBD1	TRBV4-2	-	TRBJ1-3	CASSQDRAQDTIYF	TGTGCCAGCAGCCAGGACAGGGCTCAGGACACCATATATTTT
-	TRBV19	-	TRBJ1-1	CASSIDGRGDFTEAFF	TGTGCCAGTAGTATAGATGGTCGGGGGGACTTCACTGAAGCTTTCTTT
-	TRBV5-8	-	TRBJ1-2	CASSLEWGAGGYTF	TGTGCCAGCAGCTTGGAGTGGGGAGCCGGTGGCTACACCTTC
-	TRBV5-4	-	TRBJ1-2	CASSWDYGYTF	TGTGCCAGCAGCTGGGATTATGGCTACACCTTC
-	TRBV5-6	-	TRBJ1-5	CASSRGGYSNQPQHF	TGTGCCAGCAGCCGGGGGGGTTATAGCAATCAGCCCCAGCATTTT
-	TRBV19	-	TRBJ2-2	CASSRGNTGELFF	TGTGCCAGTAGTAGGGGGAACACCGGGGAGCTGTTTTTT
-	TRBV29-1	-	TRBJ1-1	CSVEVQGNTEAFF	TGCAGCGTTGAAGTACAGGGGAACACTGAAGCTTTCTTT
-	TRBV30	-	TRBJ1-6	CAWSVSPPHSPLHF	TGTGCCTGGAGTGTATCCCCCCCCCATTCACCCCTCCACTTT
TRBD1	TRBV19	-	TRBJ2-5	CASSEQGAQETQYF	TGTGCCAGTAGCGAACAGGGGGCGCAAGAGACCCAGTACTTC
TRBD2	TRBV7-2	-	TRBJ2-1	CASSFQRGRDNEQFF	TGTGCCAGCAGCTTTCAGCGGGGGAGGGACAATGAGCAGTTCTTC
TRBD1	TRBV9	few	TRBJ1-6	CASSADTGASSYNSPLHF	TGTGCCAGCAGCGCAGACACAGGGGCGAGCTCCTATAATTCACCCCTCCACTTT
TRBD1	TRBV11-2	-	TRBJ2-1	CASSLEGQAYNEQFF	TGTGCCAGCAGCTTAGAAGGACAGGCGTACAATGAGCAGTTCTTC
TRBD1	TRBV10-1	-	TRBJ2-5	CASSGTGSGQETQYF	TGCGCCAGCAGCGGGACAGGGAGTGGTCAAGAGACCCAGTACTTC
-	TRBV21-1	-	TRBJ1-6	CASSKGDRDYNSPLHF	TGTGCCAGCAGCAAGGGAGACAGGGACTATAATTCACCCCTCCACTTT
-	TRBV28	once	TRBJ1-5	CASIQHSNQPQHF	TGTGCCAGCATCCAGCATAGCAATCAGCCCCAGCATTTT
-	TRBV11-2	few	TRBJ1-4	CASSLGQGPNEKLFF	TGTGCCAGCAGCTTAGGGCAGGGGCCGAATGAAAAACTGTTTTTT
-	TRBV4-3	-	TRBJ2-7	CASSQDWRGGEQYF	TGCGCCAGCAGCCAAGATTGGCGGGGCGGCGAGCAGTACTTC
-	TRBV6-1	few	TRBJ1-6	CASSDVPNSPLHF	TGTGCCAGCAGTGATGTGCCAAATTCACCCCTCCACTTT
-	TRBV7-3	-	TRBJ1-2	CASSSTPRDTNNYGYTF	TGTGCCAGCAGCTCCACACCCCGGGACACGAATAACTATGGCTACACCTTC
-	TRBV9	-	TRBJ1-1	CASSVVTMNTEAFF	TGTGCCAGCAGCGTAGTAACCATGAACACTGAAGCTTTCTTT
-	TRBV18	-	TRBJ2-7	CASSPPVSEDEQYF	TGTGCCAGCTCACCACCCGTTTCGGAGGACGAGCAGTACTTC
-	TRBV6-5	-	TRBJ1-1	CASSYENTEAFF	TGTGCCAGCAGTTACGAGAACACTGAAGCTTTCTTT
-	TRBV13	few	TRBJ1-2	CASSLMAGRRSGYTF	TGTGCCAGCAGCTTAATGGCAGGAAGAAGGTCTGGCTACACCTTC
-	TRBV18	-	TRBJ1-1	CASSDNREGGEAFF	TGTGCCAGCTCAGACAACAGGGAGGGGGGTGAAGCTTTCTTT
TRBD2	TRBV2	-	TRBJ2-1	CASSLSSGGARNNEQFF	TGTGCCAGCAGTCTCTCTAGCGGGGGGGCGAGAAACAATGAGCAGTTCTTC
-	TRBV19	-	TRBJ1-1	CASSIMRDTEAFF	TGTGCCAGTAGTATAATGCGAGACACTGAAGCTTTCTTT
-	TRBV4-2	-	TRBJ2-1	CASSQERLARSYNEQFF	TGTGCCAGCAGCCAAGAGCGGCTAGCGAGGTCCTACAATGAGCAGTTCTTC
-	TRBV6-1	once	TRBJ1-4	CALLANGEKLFF	TGTGCCCTTTTAGCCAACGGCGAAAAACTGTTTTTT
-	TRBV13	-	TRBJ2-3	CASSSLIRTDTQYF	TGTGCCAGCAGCTCTTTAATCCGCACAGATACGCAGTATTTT
-	TRBV2	-	TRBJ2-5	CASSVGRQETQYF	TGTGCCAGCAGTGTCGGCCGACAAGAGACCCAGTACTTC
-	TRBV7-6	-	TRBJ2-5	CASSAHPSETQYF	TGTGCCAGCAGCGCTCACCCCTCCGAGACCCAGTACTTC
-	TRBV7-6	-	TRBJ1-1	CASSPLGLWGTEAFF	TGTGCCAGCAGCCCACTAGGGCTCTGGGGGACTGAAGCTTTCTTT
-	TRBV5-6	-	TRBJ2-7	CASSLSSSWPYEQYF	TGTGCCAGCAGCTTGAGTAGCTCGTGGCCCTACGAGCAGTACTTC
-	TRBV18	-	TRBJ1-5	CASSPGLDQPQHF	TGTGCCAGCTCACCAGGATTGGATCAGCCCCAGCATTTT
-	TRBV7-2	-	TRBJ2-1	CASSLDLLPLPYEQFF	TGTGCCAGCAGCTTAGACCTCCTCCCCCTCCCCTATGAGCAGTTCTTC
-	TRBV5-1	-	TRBJ1-3	CASSLAGNSGNTIYF	TGCGCCAGCAGCTTGGCAGGTAACTCTGGAAACACCATATATTTT
TRBD1	TRBV28	-	TRBJ2-5	CASSGDRGRPARETQYF	TGTGCCAGCAGTGGGGACAGGGGCCGGCCCGCCCGGGAGACCCAGTACTTC
TRBD1	TRBV18	-	TRBJ2-1	CASSPGTGAYNEQFF	TGTGCCAGCTCCCCCGGGACAGGGGCCTACAATGAGCAGTTCTTC
-	TRBV10-2	-	TRBJ1-1	CASTETVRMNTEAFF	TGCGCCAGCACCGAGACTGTAAGAATGAACACTGAAGCTTTCTTT
-	TRBV5-1	-	TRBJ2-3	CASSLLGAWTDTQYF	TGCGCCAGCAGCCTCCTCGGGGCGTGGACAGATACGCAGTATTTT